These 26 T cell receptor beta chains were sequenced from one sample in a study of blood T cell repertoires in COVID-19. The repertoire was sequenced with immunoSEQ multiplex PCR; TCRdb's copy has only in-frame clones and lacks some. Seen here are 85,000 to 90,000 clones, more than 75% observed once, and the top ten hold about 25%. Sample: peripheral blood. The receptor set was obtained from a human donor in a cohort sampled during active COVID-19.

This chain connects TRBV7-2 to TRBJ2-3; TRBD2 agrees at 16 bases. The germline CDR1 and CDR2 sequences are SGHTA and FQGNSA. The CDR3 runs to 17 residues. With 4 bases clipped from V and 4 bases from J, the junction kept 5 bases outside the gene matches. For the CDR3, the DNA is TGTGCCAGCAGCTCCGGGACTAGCGGGAGGGGGTCAGATACGCAGTATTTT. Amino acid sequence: CASSSGTSGRGSDTQYF.

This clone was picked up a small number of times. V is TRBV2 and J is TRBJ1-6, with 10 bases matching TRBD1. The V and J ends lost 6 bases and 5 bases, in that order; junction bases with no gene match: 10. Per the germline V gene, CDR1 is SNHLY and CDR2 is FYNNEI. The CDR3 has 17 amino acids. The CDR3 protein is CASRPAGTGADNSPLHF. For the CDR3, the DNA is TGTGCCAGCAGACCCGCCGGGACAGGGGCGGATAATTCACCCCTCCACTTT. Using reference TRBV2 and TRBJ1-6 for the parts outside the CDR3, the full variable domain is EPEVTQTPSHQVTQMGQEVILRCVPISNHLYFYWYRQILGQKVEFLVSFYNNEISEKSEIFDDQFSVERPDGSNFTLKIRSTKLEDSAMYFCASRPAGTGADNSPLHFGNGTRLTVT.

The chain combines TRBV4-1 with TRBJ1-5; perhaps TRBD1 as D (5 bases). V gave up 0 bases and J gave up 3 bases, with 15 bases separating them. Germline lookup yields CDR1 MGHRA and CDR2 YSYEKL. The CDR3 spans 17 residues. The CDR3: CASSQDGRRGPNQPQHF. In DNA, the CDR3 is TGCGCCAGCAGCCAAGATGGCCGGAGGGGACCCAATCAGCCCCAGCATTTT.

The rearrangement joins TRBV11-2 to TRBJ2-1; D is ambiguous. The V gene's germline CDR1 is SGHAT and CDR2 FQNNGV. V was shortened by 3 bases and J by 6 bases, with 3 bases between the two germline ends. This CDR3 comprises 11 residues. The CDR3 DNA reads TGTGCCAGCAGCTTGCGCAATGAGCAGTTCTTC. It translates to CASSLRNEQFF.

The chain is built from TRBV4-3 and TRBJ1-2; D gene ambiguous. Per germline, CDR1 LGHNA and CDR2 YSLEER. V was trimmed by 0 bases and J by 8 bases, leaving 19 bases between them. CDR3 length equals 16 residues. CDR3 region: CASSQDRPENSLGYTF. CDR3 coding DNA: TGCGCCAGCAGCCAAGATCGGCCGGAGAATAGTTTGGGCTACACCTTC.

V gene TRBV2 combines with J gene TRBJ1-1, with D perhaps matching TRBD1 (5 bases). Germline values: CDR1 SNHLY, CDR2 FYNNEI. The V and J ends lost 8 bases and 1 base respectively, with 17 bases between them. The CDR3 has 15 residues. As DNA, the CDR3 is TGTGCCAGCCGCCGAACGGAGGGGACGAACACTGAAGCTTTCTTT. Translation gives CASRRTEGTNTEAFF.

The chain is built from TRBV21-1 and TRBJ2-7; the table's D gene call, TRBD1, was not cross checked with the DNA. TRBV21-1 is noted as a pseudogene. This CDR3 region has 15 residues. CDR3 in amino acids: CASRTPGQGAYEQYF. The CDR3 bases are TGTGCCAGCAGAACCCCGGGACAGGGGGCCTACGAGCAGTACTTC.

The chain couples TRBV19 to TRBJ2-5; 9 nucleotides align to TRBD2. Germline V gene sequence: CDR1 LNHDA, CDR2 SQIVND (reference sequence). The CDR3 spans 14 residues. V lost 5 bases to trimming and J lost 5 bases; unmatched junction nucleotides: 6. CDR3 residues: CASSPGLAYETQYF. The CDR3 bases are TGTGCCAGTAGTCCGGGACTAGCATACGAGACCCAGTACTTC.

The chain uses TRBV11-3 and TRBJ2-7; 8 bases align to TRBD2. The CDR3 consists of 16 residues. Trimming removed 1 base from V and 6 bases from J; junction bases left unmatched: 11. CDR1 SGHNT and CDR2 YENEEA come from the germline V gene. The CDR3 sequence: CASSLVLGRGSGEQYF. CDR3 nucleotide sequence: TGTGCCAGCAGCTTAGTCCTCGGGAGGGGTAGCGGCGAGCAGTACTTC. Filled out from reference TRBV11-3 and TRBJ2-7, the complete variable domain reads EAGVVQSPRYKIIEKKQPVAFWCNPISGHNTLYWYLQNLGQGPELLIRYENEEAVDDSQLPKDRFSAERLKGVDSTLKIQPAELGDSAVYLCASSLVLGRGSGEQYFGPGTRLTVT.

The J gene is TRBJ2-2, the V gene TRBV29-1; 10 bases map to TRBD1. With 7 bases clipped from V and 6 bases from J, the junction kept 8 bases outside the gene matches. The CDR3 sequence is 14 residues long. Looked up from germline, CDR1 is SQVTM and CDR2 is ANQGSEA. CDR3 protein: CSARTGGVSGELFF. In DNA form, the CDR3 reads TGCAGCGCACGGACAGGGGGAGTCTCCGGGGAGCTGTTTTTT.

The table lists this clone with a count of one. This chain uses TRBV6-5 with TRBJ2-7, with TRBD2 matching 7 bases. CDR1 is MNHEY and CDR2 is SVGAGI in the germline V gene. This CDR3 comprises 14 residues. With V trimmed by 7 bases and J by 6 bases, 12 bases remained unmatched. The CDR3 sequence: CASTEPWEGREQYF. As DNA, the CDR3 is TGTGCCAGCACCGAACCTTGGGAGGGCCGCGAGCAGTACTTC.

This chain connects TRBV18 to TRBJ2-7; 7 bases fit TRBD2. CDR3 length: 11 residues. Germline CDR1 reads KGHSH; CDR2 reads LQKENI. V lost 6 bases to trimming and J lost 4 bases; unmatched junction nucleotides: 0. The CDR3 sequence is CASSGGYEQYF. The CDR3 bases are TGTGCCAGCTCCGGGGGGTACGAGCAGTACTTC.

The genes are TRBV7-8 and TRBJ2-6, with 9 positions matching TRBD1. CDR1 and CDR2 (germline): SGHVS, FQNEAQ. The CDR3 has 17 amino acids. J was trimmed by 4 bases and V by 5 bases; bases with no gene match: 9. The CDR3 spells CASSHGTGRSGANVLTF. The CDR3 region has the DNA TGTGCCAGCAGCCACGGGACAGGGAGGTCAGGGGCCAACGTCCTGACTTTC.

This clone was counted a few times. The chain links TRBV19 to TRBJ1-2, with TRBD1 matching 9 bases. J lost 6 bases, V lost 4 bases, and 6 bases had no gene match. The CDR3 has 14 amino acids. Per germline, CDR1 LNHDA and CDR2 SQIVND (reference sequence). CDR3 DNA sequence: TGTGCCAGTAGTAAGGGACAGGGAGAAGATGGCTACACCTTC. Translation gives CASSKGQGEDGYTF.

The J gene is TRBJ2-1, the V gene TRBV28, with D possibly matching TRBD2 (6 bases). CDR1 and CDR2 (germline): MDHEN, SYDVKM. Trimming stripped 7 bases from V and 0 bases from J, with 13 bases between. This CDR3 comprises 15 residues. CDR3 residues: CASNTDGSSYNEQFF. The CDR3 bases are TGTGCCAGCAATACGGACGGGAGCTCCTACAATGAGCAGTTCTTC. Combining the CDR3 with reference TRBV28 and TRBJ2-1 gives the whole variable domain DVKVTQSSRYLVKRTGEKVFLECVQDMDHENMFWYRQDPGLGLRLIYFSYDVKMKEKGDIPEGYSVSREKKERFSLILESASTNQTSMYLCASNTDGSSYNEQFFGPGTRLTVL.

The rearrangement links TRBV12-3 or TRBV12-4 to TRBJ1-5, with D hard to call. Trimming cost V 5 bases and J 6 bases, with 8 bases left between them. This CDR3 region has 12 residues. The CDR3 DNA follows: TGTGCCAGCAGTCCACTAGCTCAGCCCCAGCATTTT. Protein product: CASSPLAQPQHF.

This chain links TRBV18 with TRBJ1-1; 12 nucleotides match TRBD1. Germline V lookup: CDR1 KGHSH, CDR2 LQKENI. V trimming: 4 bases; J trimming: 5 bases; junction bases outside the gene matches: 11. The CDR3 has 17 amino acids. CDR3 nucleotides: TGTGCCAGCTCACGGGGGACAGGGGGCTTAGTGGGAACTGAAGCTTTCTTT. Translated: CASSRGTGGLVGTEAFF.

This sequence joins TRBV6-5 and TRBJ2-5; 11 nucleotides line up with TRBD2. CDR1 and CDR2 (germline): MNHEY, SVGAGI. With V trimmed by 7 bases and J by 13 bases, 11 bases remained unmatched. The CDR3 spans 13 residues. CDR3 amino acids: CASMSSGGPPLYF. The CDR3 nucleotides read TGTGCCAGCATGTCTAGCGGGGGGCCCCCCCTGTACTTC.

The CDR3 DNA sequence: TGTGCCAGCAGCCAAGATTGGGGGACTAGCGGAGTCTACGAGCAGTACTTC. As protein: CASSQDWGTSGVYEQYF. V and J are TRBV3-1 (or the pseudogene TRBV3-2) and TRBJ2-7, with TRBD2 matching over 11 bases. This CDR3 comprises 17 residues. The ends lost 0 bases at V and 3 bases at J; junction bases unmatched: 7. From germline, CDR1 is LGHDT and CDR2 YNNKEL (reference sequence).

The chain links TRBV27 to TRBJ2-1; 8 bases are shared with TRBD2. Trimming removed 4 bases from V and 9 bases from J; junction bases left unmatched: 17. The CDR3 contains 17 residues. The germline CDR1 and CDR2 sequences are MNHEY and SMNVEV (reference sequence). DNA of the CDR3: TGTGCCAGCAGTTCAACCATGAGTAGCGGGATTATGGGTGAGCAGTTCTTC. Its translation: CASSSTMSSGIMGEQFF.

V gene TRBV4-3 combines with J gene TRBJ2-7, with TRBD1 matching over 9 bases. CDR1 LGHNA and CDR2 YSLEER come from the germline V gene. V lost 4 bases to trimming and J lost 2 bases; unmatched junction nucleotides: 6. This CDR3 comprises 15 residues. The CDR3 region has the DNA TGCGCCAGCAGCCCCTCCGGGACAGGGACCTACGAGCAGTACTTC. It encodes CASSPSGTGTYEQYF.

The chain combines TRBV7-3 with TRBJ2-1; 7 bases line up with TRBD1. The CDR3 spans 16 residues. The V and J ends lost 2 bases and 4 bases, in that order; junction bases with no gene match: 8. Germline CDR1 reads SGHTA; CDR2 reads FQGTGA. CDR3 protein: CASSLGRGTVYNEQFF. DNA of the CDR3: TGTGCCAGCAGCTTAGGAAGAGGGACAGTGTACAATGAGCAGTTCTTC.

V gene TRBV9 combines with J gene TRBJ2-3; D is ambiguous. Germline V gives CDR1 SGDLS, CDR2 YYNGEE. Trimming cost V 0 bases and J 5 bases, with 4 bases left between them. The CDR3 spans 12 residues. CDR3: CASSVGRDTQYF. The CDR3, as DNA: TGTGCCAGCAGCGTAGGGAGAGATACGCAGTATTTT.

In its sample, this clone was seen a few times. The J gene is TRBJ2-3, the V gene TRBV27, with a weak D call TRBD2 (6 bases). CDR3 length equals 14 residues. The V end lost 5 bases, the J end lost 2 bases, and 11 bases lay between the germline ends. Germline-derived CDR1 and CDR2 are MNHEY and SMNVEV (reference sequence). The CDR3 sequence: CASSPWDFTDTQYF. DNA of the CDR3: TGTGCCAGCAGTCCGTGGGACTTCACAGATACGCAGTATTTT.

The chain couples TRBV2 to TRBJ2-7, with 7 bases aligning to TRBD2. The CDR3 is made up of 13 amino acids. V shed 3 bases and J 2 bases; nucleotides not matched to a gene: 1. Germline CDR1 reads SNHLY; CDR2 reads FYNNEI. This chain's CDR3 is CASSDAGAYEQYF. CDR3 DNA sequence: TGTGCCAGCAGTGACGCGGGGGCCTACGAGCAGTACTTC.

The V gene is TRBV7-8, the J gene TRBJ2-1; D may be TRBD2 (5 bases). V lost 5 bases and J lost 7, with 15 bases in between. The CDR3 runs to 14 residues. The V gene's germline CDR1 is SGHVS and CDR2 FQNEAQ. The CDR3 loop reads CASSPSTGTNEQFF. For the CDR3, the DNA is TGTGCCAGCAGCCCCTCGACGGGAACGAATGAGCAGTTCTTC.